This TCR beta chain was sequenced for a study of Graves' ophthalmopathy and Graves' hyperthyroidism. Study-level findings and limits: A majority of expanded thyroid clonotypes exceeding 0.001 frequency were likewise present in blood.

A note on this clonotype: Its cognate antigen is unknown. A much larger clone lies a single base off, so this may be a read error.

CDR1 is LGHDT and CDR2 is YNNKEL in the germline V gene (reference sequence). Losses at the gene ends were 3 bases for V and 2 bases for J; bases not matched to a gene: 5. The CDR3 loop spans 15 amino acids. Amplification from RNA transcripts yielded the TCR beta CDR3 regions. The authors performed first-round RT-PCR with HTBI primers and then a second-round multiplex PCR. TCRdb passed the multiplex PCR reads through MiXCR, listing each CDR3 protein once. The table has approximately 640,000 distinct CDR3 sequences, over 40% seen once; the top ten hold more than 2.5%. Diagnostic conclusions were grounded in clinical symptoms, serum thyroxine, TRAb, thyroid ultrasound and orbital computed tomography.

The sequence derives from an adult man with Graves' ophthalmopathy. Sequencing was done on a sample of peripheral blood. The rearrangement uses TRBV3-1 and TRBJ2-5; TRBD1 agrees at 8 bases. The CDR3 loop is CASSQSGQVQETQYF. CDR3 nucleotides: TGTGCCAGCAGCCAGTCGGGACAGGTACAAGAGACCCAGTACTTC.